A single sample is the source of the 5 T cell receptor beta chains below, sequenced in a study of T cell responses to AZD1222 COVID-19 vaccine. TCRdb's table, derived via immunoSEQ multiplex PCR, lists solely in-frame clones and lacks some. Among around 110,000 clones, 84% were seen once, and the ten largest hold 9.4%. Sequencing used peripheral blood, obtained on day 0 of AZD1222 vaccination. These receptors were taken from an adult in good health.

The J gene is TRBJ2-7, the V gene TRBV13; 10 bases fit TRBD1. The CDR3 contains 15 residues. In germline, CDR1 is PRHDT, CDR2 FYEKMQ (reference sequence). Germline trimming cut 1 base from V and 3 bases from J; bases unmatched to any gene: 3. The CDR3 DNA reads as TGTGCCAGCAGCTTAGAGACAGGGGGCAGCTACGAGCAGTACTTC. It yields the protein CASSLETGGSYEQYF.

This sequence joins TRBV5-4 and TRBJ2-3; D may be TRBD1 or TRBD2 (5 bases each). V lost 3 bases and J lost 4, with 12 bases in between. This CDR3 region has 14 residues. Germline CDR1 reads SGHNT; CDR2 reads YYREEE (reference sequence). Written as DNA, the CDR3 is TGTGCCAGCAGCTCTACCGGGGCGTCAGATACGCAGTATTTT. It yields the protein CASSSTGASDTQYF.

Notes on this clone: A read error may account for a junction end that differs from germline. The chain recombines TRBV7-3 with TRBJ1-3, with D unresolved. The germline V gene has CDR1 SGHTA and CDR2 FQGTGA. The CDR3 totals 15 residues. The CDR3, as DNA: TGTGCCAGCAGCATAACGTCCGGGACTGGAAACACCATATATTTT. This sequence encodes CASSITSGTGNTIYF.

Only a few counts were recorded for this clone. The chain employs TRBV5-1 and TRBJ2-2; D perhaps matches TRBD2 (6 bases). V was trimmed by 4 bases and J by 2 bases, leaving 12 bases between them. The V gene's germline CDR1 is SGHRS and CDR2 YFSETQ. This CDR3 is built from 15 residues. The CDR3 DNA follows: TGCGCCAGCAGCCCGGGACTCGTTAACACCGGGGAGCTGTTTTTT. This gives the protein CASSPGLVNTGELFF.

V gene TRBV7-2 combines with J gene TRBJ2-5, with 10 nucleotides matching TRBD1. Trimming cost V 6 bases and J 4 bases; bases outside gene matches: 5. Germline V gene sequence: CDR1 SGHTA, CDR2 FQGNSA. There are 14 residues in the CDR3. The CDR3, as DNA: TGTGCCAGCAGTCGACAGGGGGCGGGAGAGACCCAGTACTTC. Translation gives CASSRQGAGETQYF.